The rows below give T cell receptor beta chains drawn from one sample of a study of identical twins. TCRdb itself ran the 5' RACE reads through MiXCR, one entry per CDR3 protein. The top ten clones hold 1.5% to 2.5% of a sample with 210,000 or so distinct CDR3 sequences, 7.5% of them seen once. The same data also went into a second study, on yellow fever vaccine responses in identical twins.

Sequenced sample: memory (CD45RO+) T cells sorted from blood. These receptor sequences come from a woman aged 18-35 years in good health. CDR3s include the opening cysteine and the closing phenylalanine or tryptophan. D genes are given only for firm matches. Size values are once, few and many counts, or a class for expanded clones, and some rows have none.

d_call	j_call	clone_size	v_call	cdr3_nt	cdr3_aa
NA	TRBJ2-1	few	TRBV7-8	TGTGCCAGCAGCTCCCGCGGCAATGGGCATGAGCAGTTCTTC	CASSSRGNGHEQFF
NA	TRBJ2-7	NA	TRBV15	TGTGCCACCAGCAGCCGGCCAGGGAAGGGCTACGAGCAGTACTTC	CATSSRPGKGYEQYF
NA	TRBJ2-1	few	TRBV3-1	TGTGCCAGCAGCCCTAGCGAAAATGAGCAGTTCTTC	CASSPSENEQFF
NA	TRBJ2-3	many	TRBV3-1	TGTGCCAGCAGCCCGACCGCCCAGTCAGATACGCAGTATTTT	CASSPTAQSDTQYF
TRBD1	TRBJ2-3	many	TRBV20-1	TGCAGTTTTGGGGGACAGGGTACAGATACGCAGTATTTT	CSFGGQGTDTQYF
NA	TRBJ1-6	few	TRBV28	TGTGCCAGCAGTGAGGTCATGTTTGAGTCACCCCTCCACTTT	CASSEVMFESPLHF
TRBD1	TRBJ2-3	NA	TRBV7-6	TGTGCCAGCAGGGCAACCCAGGGGGCACCCACAGATACGCAGTATTTT	CASRATQGAPTDTQYF
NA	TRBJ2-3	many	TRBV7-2	TGTGCCAGCAGGGACCCGGCCTCCACAGATACGCAGTATTTT	CASRDPASTDTQYF
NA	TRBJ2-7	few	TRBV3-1	TGTGCCAGCAGCGACTCCTTTATTGGCTCCTACGAGCAGTACTTC	CASSDSFIGSYEQYF
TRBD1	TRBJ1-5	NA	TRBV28	TGTGCCAGCAGTCGGCAGGGGGCACAGCCCCAGCATTTT	CASSRQGAQPQHF
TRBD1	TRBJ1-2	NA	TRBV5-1	TGCGCCAGCAGCGTAGGGACAGCGAATAACTATGGCTACACCTTC	CASSVGTANNYGYTF
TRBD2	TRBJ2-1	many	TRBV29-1	TGCAGCGGCGAGACTAGCGGGGGGAGGGATGAGCAGTTCTTC	CSGETSGGRDEQFF
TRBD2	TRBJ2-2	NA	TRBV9	TGTGCCAGCAGGCCGACTCTAGCGGGGGCGAACACCGGGGAGCTGTTTTTT	CASRPTLAGANTGELFF
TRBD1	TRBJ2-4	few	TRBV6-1	TGTGCCAGCAGCCAGACAGGGGGCAAAAACATTCAGTACTTC	CASSQTGGKNIQYF
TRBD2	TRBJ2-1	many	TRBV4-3	TGCGCCAGCAGCCAAGAGGAACGGCGGGAGGGCAACAATGAGCAGTTCTTC	CASSQEERREGNNEQFF
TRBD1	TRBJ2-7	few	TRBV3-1	TGTGCCAGCAGCCCAACAGGGGCGCCATACGAGCAGTACTTC	CASSPTGAPYEQYF
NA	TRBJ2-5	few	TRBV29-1	TGCAGTGTCGCCTTAGGGGCGACCCAGTACTTC	CSVALGATQYF
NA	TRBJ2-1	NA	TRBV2	TGTGCCAGCAGTGAGGATTGGGATGAGCAGTTCTTC	CASSEDWDEQFF
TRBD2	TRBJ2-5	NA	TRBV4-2	TGTGCCAGCAGCCTAAGAGGCGGGGGGGCTGAAGAGACCCAGTACTTC	CASSLRGGGAEETQYF
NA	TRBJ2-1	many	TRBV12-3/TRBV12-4	TGTGCCAGCAGTGCTCTGGATGAGCAGTTCTTC	CASSALDEQFF
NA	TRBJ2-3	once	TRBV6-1	TGTGCCAGCAGTGATGGAGGGGAGTACGCGCAGTATTTT	CASSDGGEYAQYF
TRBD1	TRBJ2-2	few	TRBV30	TGTGCCTGGAATAAACAGGGGACCGGGGAGCTGTTTTTT	CAWNKQGTGELFF
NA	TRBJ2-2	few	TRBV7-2	TGTGCCAGCAGCTCCAGGGACACCGGGGAGCTGTTTTTT	CASSSRDTGELFF
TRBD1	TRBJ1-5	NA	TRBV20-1	TGCAGTGCTAGGGGCGGGGCAGGGGGTGTTCAGCCCCAGCATTTT	CSARGGAGGVQPQHF
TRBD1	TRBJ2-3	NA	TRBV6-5	TGTGCCAGCAGTTTAGGACAGGGACTGCGCACAGATACGCAGTATTTT	CASSLGQGLRTDTQYF
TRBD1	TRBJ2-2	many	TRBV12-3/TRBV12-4	TGTGCCAGCAGTTTCGGGACAGGGGGCATCGGGGAGCTGTTTTTT	CASSFGTGGIGELFF
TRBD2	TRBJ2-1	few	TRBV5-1	TGCGCCAGCAGTAGGACTAGTTTGGGGAATGAGCAGTTCTTC	CASSRTSLGNEQFF
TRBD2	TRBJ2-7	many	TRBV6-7	TGTGCCAGCAGTTCACTCGGGACTAGCGGGAAGTCCGTTTACGAGCAGTACTTC	CASSSLGTSGKSVYEQYF
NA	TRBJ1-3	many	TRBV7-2	TGTGCCAGCAGCTTAAATCCGGCGGGAAACACCATATATTTT	CASSLNPAGNTIYF
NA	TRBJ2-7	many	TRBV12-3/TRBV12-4	TGTGCCAGCAATGCACAGGGTTTCACCTACGAGCAGTACTTC	CASNAQGFTYEQYF
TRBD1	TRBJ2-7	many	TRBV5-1	TGCGCCAGCAGCCCGCTAACAGGGGCCTACGAGCAGTACTTC	CASSPLTGAYEQYF